This T cell receptor (beta chain) was captured by sequencing in a study of T cell responses to AZD1222 COVID-19 vaccine. Broader study findings: Spike-spanning, vaccine-associated CD4 TCRs were dominant at 160-218 and 743-854.

The germline V and J ends were trimmed by 3 bases and 3 bases, with 10 bases remaining between them. This CDR3 has 14 amino acids. Germline loops: CDR1 KGHDR, CDR2 SFDVKD. Libraries were prepared by immunoSEQ multiplex PCR; TCRdb keeps only in-frame clonotypes and omits some of them. This sample has fewer than 150,000 clones, with about 88% found just once. Second-dose schedules of about 4 or about 12 weeks were combined. In regard to this clone: Its cognate antigen is unknown.

The chain combines TRBV24-1 with TRBJ1-1; D remains ambiguous. The material sequenced was peripheral blood, taken 28 days after the second AZD1222 dose. The clonotype was recovered from an adult who received the AZD1222 COVID-19 vaccine. The CDR3, as DNA: TGTGCCACCAGTGATGGGTCTACTTACACTGAAGCTTTCTTT. This codes for CATSDGSTYTEAFF.